These 26 T cell receptor beta chains were sequenced from one sample in a study of molecular identifiers for immune sequencing clone quantification. MiXCR was run by TCRdb on the PCR reads, yielding one entry per CDR3 protein. Of about 54,000 distinct CDR3 sequences listed, about 25% were seen once; the top ten hold about 2%. Source material: naive CD8+ T cells from blood, with Jurkat cell RNA spiked in. The subset was: FACS-sorted CD8+CD4-CCR7+CD45RA+ naive T cells. Every receptor here comes from a human donor in good health. Some libraries in this study had Jurkat cell RNA spiked in.

This clonotype was recorded many times. The rearrangement joins TRBV5-4 to TRBJ1-2, with D uncertain. This CDR3 contains 14 residues. Trimming cost V 6 bases and J 4 bases, with 16 bases left between them. In germline, CDR1 is SGHNT, CDR2 YYREEE (reference sequence). DNA of the CDR3: TGTGCCAGCAACCCGGCTGAGGGAGGCTATGGCTACACCTTC. Translation gives CASNPAEGGYGYTF.

A word on this clonotype: A much larger clonotype is one base distant, so this may be a read error. The chain employs TRBV4-3 and TRBJ2-5, with TRBD1 as a possible D gene (5 bases). Germline values: CDR1 LGHNA, CDR2 YSLEER. There are 14 residues in the CDR3. The CDR3, as DNA: TGCGCCAGCAGCCCCGACAGATCCCAAGAGGCCCAGTACTTC. This sequence encodes CASSPDRSQEAQYF.

This clonotype was recorded at least ten times. This chain connects TRBV7-2 to TRBJ2-7, with 7 bases identical to TRBD1. Germline CDR1 reads SGHTA; CDR2 reads FQGNSA. The CDR3 spans 17 residues. The ends lost 4 bases at V and 1 base at J; junction bases unmatched: 13. The CDR3 loop reads CASSYRTGTVLSYEQYF. CDR3 nucleotide sequence: TGTGCCAGCAGCTATCGAACTGGGACAGTCCTTTCCTACGAGCAGTACTTC.

About this clonotype itself: This may be a read error: a much more frequent sequence differs by one nucleotide. V gene TRBV7-9 combines with J gene TRBJ1-5; D not certain. Trimming took 5 bases from V and 5 from J, leaving 10 bases between them. The length of the CDR3 is 13 residues. CDR1 and CDR2 (germline): SEHNR, FQNEAQ (reference sequence). This CDR3 is CASSPREDQPQHF. The CDR3 nucleotides read TGTGCCAGCAGCCCGAGGGAGGATCAGCCCCAGCATTTT. Complete variable domain (other parts from reference TRBV7-9 and TRBJ1-5): DTGVSQNPRHKITKRGQNVTFRCDPISEHNRLYWYRQTLGQGPEFLTYFQNEAQLEKSRLLSDRFSAERPKGSFSTLEIQRTEQGDSAMYLCASSPREDQPQHFGDGTRLSIL.

There are many counts of this clonotype. In nucleotides, the CDR3 is TGCAGCGCCTTCCAGGGACTAGCGGAGACCCAGTACTTC. Translation: CSAFQGLAETQYF. The chain couples TRBV29-1 to TRBJ2-5, with 10 nucleotides matching TRBD2. This CDR3 contains 13 residues. CDR1 and CDR2 from the germline V gene are SQVTM and ANQGSEA. Trimming took 7 bases from V and 5 from J; bases not matched to a gene: 7.

Regarding this clonotype: One end of the junction varies from germline; a read error may be responsible. J is TRBJ2-5 and V is TRBV5-1; possible D gene TRBD2, 6 bases. Germline V lookup: CDR1 SGHRS, CDR2 YFSETQ. The CDR3 length is 16 residues. The CDR3 is CASSSFPASGQGTQYF. CDR3 coding DNA: TGCGCCAGCAGCTCCTTCCCTGCGAGCGGGCAAGGGACCCAGTACTTC.

This clonotype has ten or more counts. The V call is TRBV6-5, the J call TRBJ2-7; no firm D call. There are 15 residues in the CDR3. Germline V CDR1 and CDR2: MNHEY, SVGAGI. The V end lost 3 bases, the J end lost 0 bases, and 12 bases lay between the germline ends. CDR3 DNA sequence: TGTGCCAGCAGTTATCTCTCCGAATACTCCTACGAGCAGTACTTC. Protein: CASSYLSEYSYEQYF.

The chain carries TRBV7-9 and TRBJ2-3; no clear D. CDR3 length: 13 residues. V was pared by 5 bases and J by 5 bases, with 11 bases between. From germline, CDR1 is SEHNR and CDR2 FQNEAQ (reference sequence). The CDR3 sequence is CASSIGLRDTQYF. In nucleotides, the CDR3 is TGTGCCAGCAGCATTGGGTTGAGAGATACGCAGTATTTT.

With respect to this clonotype: A much more abundant neighbour one base away suggests this may be a read error. The chain joins TRBV20-1 to TRBJ1-3; D gene ambiguous. The V gene lost 1 base and the J gene lost 0 bases, with 10 bases spanning the gap. Germline lookup yields CDR1 DFQATT and CDR2 SNEGSKA (reference sequence). This CDR3 contains 15 residues. CDR3 residues: CSARGRPNSGNTIYF. In nucleotides, the CDR3 is TGCAGTGCTAGAGGCAGGCCCAACTCTGGAAACACCATATATTTT.

The chain recombines TRBV4-3 with TRBJ2-3, with 11 bases fitting TRBD2. Unmatched junction bases numbered 4, after V lost 4 bases and J lost 4 bases. This CDR3 comprises 15 residues. CDR1 is LGHNA and CDR2 is YSLEER in the germline V gene. The CDR3: CASSPTSGMSDTQYF. CDR3 sequence (DNA): TGCGCCAGCAGCCCGACTAGCGGGATGTCAGATACGCAGTATTTT.

Notes on this clonotype: Sequence at one end of the junction differs from germline and may be a read error. The chain uses TRBV14 and TRBJ2-3; a weak D match, TRBD2 (6 bases). Germline V gene lookup returns CDR1 SGHDN and CDR2 FVKESK. The CDR3 loop spans 14 amino acids. The CDR3 DNA is TGTGCCAGCAGCCAGGGACTGCGCACAGATATGCAGTATTTC. Protein sequence: CASSQGLRTDMQYF.

This clonotype appeared many times. The rearrangement links TRBV7-9 to TRBJ2-7, with D hard to call. The CDR3 totals 14 residues. From germline, CDR1 is SEHNR and CDR2 FQNEAQ (reference sequence). V dropped 1 base and J dropped 1 base, with 8 bases sitting between them. CDR3 sequence reads: CASSLGARSYEQYF. DNA for the CDR3: TGTGCCAGCAGCTTAGGCGCCAGATCCTACGAGCAGTACTTC.

This clonotype was found many times. Here the CDR3 reads CASSQSDRATNTEAFF. Here the CDR3 DNA reads TGTGCCAGCAGTCAATCGGACAGGGCGACGAACACTGAAGCTTTCTTT. This chain uses TRBV6-5 with TRBJ1-1; TRBD1 matches at 8 bases. From germline, CDR1 is MNHEY and CDR2 SVGAGI. This CDR3 contains 16 residues. V lost 5 bases, J lost 1 base, and 9 bases stayed unmatched.

Of note for this clonotype: Being one base from a much bigger clone, this may be a read error. This chain joins TRBV19 and TRBJ2-3; D unresolved. The CDR3 is 16 amino acids. Germline-derived CDR1 and CDR2 are LNHDA and SQIVND (reference sequence). V was clipped by 7 bases and J by 6 bases, with 23 bases between them. CDR3 residues: CASTSYNWKHGDTQYF. The CDR3 nucleotides read TGTGCCAGTACCTCGTATAATTGGAAGCACGGTGATACGCAGTATTTT. The entire variable domain, with the rest obtained from reference TRBV19 and TRBJ2-3, is as follows: DGGITQSPKYLFRKEGQNVTLSCEQNLNHDAMYWYRQDPGQGLRLIYYSQIVNDFQKGDIAEGYSVSREKKESFPLTVTSAQKNPTAFYLCASTSYNWKHGDTQYFGPGTRLTVL.

The chain combines TRBV2 with TRBJ1-5; D unresolved. CDR3 length equals 16 residues. Trimming left V 6 bases short and J 3 bases short, with 18 bases between. The germline V gene has CDR1 SNHLY and CDR2 FYNNEI. DNA for the CDR3: TGTGCCAGCAGGTGGGAGGGCAGAGATTCCAATCAGCCCCAGCATTTT. This translates into CASRWEGRDSNQPQHF.

This clonotype was detected only a few times. This chain joins TRBV5-1 and TRBJ1-5; 8 nucleotides line up with TRBD1. Germline V gene data show CDR1 as SGHRS and CDR2 as YFSETQ. Losses at the gene ends were 2 bases for V and 3 bases for J; bases not matched to a gene: 4. There are 15 residues in the CDR3. CDR3 nucleotide sequence: TGCGCCAGCAGCTTTTCAGGGGGCGACAATCAGCCCCAGCATTTT. The encoded protein is CASSFSGGDNQPQHF.

This clonotype occurred many times. This rearrangement joins TRBV12-3 or TRBV12-4 to TRBJ2-1; either TRBD1 or TRBD2 may fit D (5 bases each). With 2 bases removed from V and 2 bases from J, the gap between germline ends came to 10 bases. The CDR3 has 15 amino acids. Written as DNA, the CDR3 is TGTGCCAGCAGTTTAAGTGGGGGAACCTACAATGAGCAGTTCTTC. As protein: CASSLSGGTYNEQFF.

Comments on this clonotype: Given a much more abundant clone one base away, this may be a read error. The rearrangement links TRBV9 to TRBJ1-1; D call uncertain. CDR3 size: 13 residues. CDR1 is SGDLS and CDR2 is YYNGEE in the germline V gene. CDR3 sequence (DNA): TGTGTCAGCGGCAGTGGGATTCAGACTGAAGCTTTCTTT. Amino acids: CVSGSGIQTEAFF.

This clonotype was detected ten times or more. The chain recombines TRBV4-1 with TRBJ1-4, with D hard to call. V gave up 2 bases and J gave up 3 bases, with 13 bases separating them. The CDR3 is made up of 16 amino acids. CDR1 and CDR2 (germline): MGHRA, YSYEKL. The CDR3 region has the DNA TGCGCCAGCAGCCAATCAACCGGGAGATCTAATGAAAAACTGTTTTTT. Its protein is CASSQSTGRSNEKLFF.

Comments on this clonotype: Being one base from a much bigger clone, this may be a read error. CDR3 coding DNA: TGCAGCGCTGGGCCCGGAGCCACCTTC. As protein: CSAGPGATF. The J gene is TRBJ1-2, the V gene TRBV29-1; D is uncertain. Per the germline V gene, CDR1 is SQVTM and CDR2 is ANQGSEA. CDR3 length: 9 amino acids. The V and J ends lost 7 bases and 13 bases respectively, with 13 bases between them.

This clonotype was counted ten times or more. V gene TRBV9 combines with J gene TRBJ1-3; weak D call: TRBD1 (5 bases). The CDR3 has 16 residues. The V and J ends lost 3 bases and 2 bases respectively, with 15 bases between them. Germline CDR1 reads SGDLS; CDR2 reads YYNGEE. CDR3 coding DNA: TGTGCCAGCAGCGAAGCGGGGGGACCGGCTGGAAACACCATATATTTT. This translates into CASSEAGGPAGNTIYF.

At least ten counts were recorded for this clonotype. For the CDR3, the DNA is TGTGCCAGCAGGACAGGACCCGCCTTTCAGCCCCAGCATTTT. Protein sequence: CASRTGPAFQPQHF. The gene calls are TRBV19 and TRBJ1-5, with 7 bases fitting TRBD1. This CDR3 region has 14 residues. J gave up 6 bases and V 9 bases, and 11 bases lay outside the gene matches. Germline lookup yields CDR1 LNHDA and CDR2 SQIVND (reference sequence).

This clonotype was counted many times. V gene TRBV9 combines with J gene TRBJ2-7; D call uncertain. Looked up from germline, CDR1 is SGDLS and CDR2 is YYNGEE. CDR3 length: 14 residues. V was shortened by 6 bases and J by 5 bases, with 18 bases between the two germline ends. DNA of the CDR3: TGTGCCAGCACCCCGGGCGATAGTTTCCACGAGCAGTACTTC. It encodes CASTPGDSFHEQYF.

About this clonotype: A read error may be the cause here, since a much bigger clone is one base away. The J gene is TRBJ2-7, the V gene TRBV7-9; 7 bases fit TRBD1. Germline V gene sequence: CDR1 SEHNR, CDR2 FQNEAQ (reference sequence). J gave up 0 bases and V 5 bases, and 1 base lay outside the gene matches. The CDR3 length is 13 residues. The CDR3 nucleotides read TGTGCCAGCAGCCACAGGGGCTCCTACGAGCAGTACTTC. Protein product: CASSHRGSYEQYF.

This clonotype was seen many times. The chain couples TRBV29-1 to TRBJ1-2, with D perhaps matching TRBD1 (6 bases). The V gene's germline CDR1 is SQVTM and CDR2 ANQGSEA. The CDR3 contains 13 residues. V lost 6 bases and J lost 1, with 12 bases in between. The CDR3 is CSVRDTHNYGYTF. The CDR3 DNA follows: TGCAGCGTGCGGGACACCCATAACTATGGCTACACCTTC.

Ten or more counts support this clonotype. This rearrangement joins TRBV7-8 to TRBJ2-7; D unclear. The germline V gene has CDR1 SGHVS and CDR2 FQNEAQ. The CDR3 sequence is 11 residues long. V dropped 5 bases and J dropped 3 bases, with 5 bases sitting between them. This CDR3 reads CASSPNYEQYF. The CDR3 DNA follows: TGTGCCAGCAGCCCTAACTACGAGCAGTACTTC.